This is a list of T cell receptor beta chains from one sample in a study of T cells in localized non-small cell lung cancer. Libraries were prepared by immunoSEQ multiplex PCR; TCRdb keeps only in-frame clonotypes and omits some of them. The profile shows around 40,000 clones, roughly 83% of them singletons. The sample in question was PBMCs, obtained before any cancer treatment. These receptors came from a man aged 40-75 years with stage II lung adenocarcinoma. Both conserved end residues are part of each CDR3. Each record gives: CDR3 DNA, CDR3 protein, D gene, clone size, V gene, J gene. D genes are given only for firm matches. The size of a clone is reported for some rows only, either as once, few or many, or as a class for expanded clones.

cdr3_nt: TGTGCCAGCAGCTTGGGGCCGGCTGAAGCTAACTATGGCTACACCTTC
cdr3_aa: CASSLGPAEANYGYTF
d_call: NA
clone_size: NA
v_call: TRBV5-8
j_call: TRBJ1-2

cdr3_nt: TGTGCCAGCAGCTTAGCAGGGGGCAATCAGCCCCAGCATTTT
cdr3_aa: CASSLAGGNQPQHF
d_call: NA
clone_size: NA
v_call: TRBV7-9
j_call: TRBJ1-5

cdr3_nt: TGTGCCAGCAGAAGGGGTACCAGGGAGACCCAGTACTTC
cdr3_aa: CASRRGTRETQYF
d_call: NA
clone_size: NA
v_call: TRBV28
j_call: TRBJ2-5

cdr3_nt: TGTGCCAGCCGGGACCTATCCGCTTATCAGCCCCAGCATTTT
cdr3_aa: CASRDLSAYQPQHF
d_call: NA
clone_size: NA
v_call: TRBV6-5
j_call: TRBJ1-5

cdr3_nt: TGTGCCAGCAGCCCACAGGGGTCCCACAATGAGCAGTTCTTC
cdr3_aa: CASSPQGSHNEQFF
d_call: TRBD1
clone_size: NA
v_call: TRBV7-2
j_call: TRBJ2-1

cdr3_nt: TGTGCCAGCTCCCGACTAGCGGGAGCCATATACAATGAGCAGTTCTTC
cdr3_aa: CASSRLAGAIYNEQFF
d_call: TRBD2
clone_size: NA
v_call: TRBV18
j_call: TRBJ2-1

cdr3_nt: TGTGCCAGCAGTTTGGTGGGCGGGACAGCCGGGGAGCTGTTTTTT
cdr3_aa: CASSLVGGTAGELFF
d_call: NA
clone_size: NA
v_call: TRBV28
j_call: TRBJ2-2

cdr3_nt: TGCGCCAGCAGCCACTTGGGACAGGGTATGAATGGACAGTTCTTC
cdr3_aa: CASSHLGQGMNGQFF
d_call: TRBD1
clone_size: NA
v_call: TRBV4-1
j_call: TRBJ2-1

cdr3_nt: TGTGCCAGCAGCCCATTGGGCACAGGGCAGTTGTACTTC
cdr3_aa: CASSPLGTGQLYF
d_call: NA
clone_size: NA
v_call: TRBV7-2
j_call: TRBJ2-7

cdr3_nt: TGCGCCACCCGACAGGGTAAAAACTATGGCTACACCTTC
cdr3_aa: CATRQGKNYGYTF
d_call: TRBD1
clone_size: NA
v_call: TRBV4-1
j_call: TRBJ1-2

cdr3_nt: TGTGCCAGCAGCCCGCTGGGACTTTCGAACACCGGGGAGCTGTTTTTT
cdr3_aa: CASSPLGLSNTGELFF
d_call: NA
clone_size: once
v_call: TRBV5-4
j_call: TRBJ2-2

cdr3_nt: TGTGCCAGCAGTTCGGAGGTAACACAGCCCCAGCATTTT
cdr3_aa: CASSSEVTQPQHF
d_call: NA
clone_size: NA
v_call: TRBV28
j_call: TRBJ1-5

cdr3_nt: TGTGCCAGCGTAGGAAACACCATATATTTT
cdr3_aa: CASVGNTIYF
d_call: NA
clone_size: NA
v_call: TRBV6-5
j_call: TRBJ1-3

cdr3_nt: TGTGCCAGCAAGGTCGGGACACGCACTGAAGCTTTCTTT
cdr3_aa: CASKVGTRTEAFF
d_call: NA
clone_size: NA
v_call: TRBV6-5
j_call: TRBJ1-1

cdr3_nt: TGTGCCAGCAGTACCGGGGGGGCGGGGACAGATACGCAGTATTTT
cdr3_aa: CASSTGGAGTDTQYF
d_call: TRBD2
clone_size: NA
v_call: TRBV27
j_call: TRBJ2-3

cdr3_nt: TGTGCCAGTAGTATTCCGCGACAGACCTCGAACACCGGGGAGCTGTTTTTT
cdr3_aa: CASSIPRQTSNTGELFF
d_call: NA
clone_size: NA
v_call: TRBV19
j_call: TRBJ2-2

cdr3_nt: TGTGCCAGCAGCTGGCTAGCGGGAGCCGGGGAGCTGTTTTTT
cdr3_aa: CASSWLAGAGELFF
d_call: TRBD2
clone_size: NA
v_call: TRBV11-2
j_call: TRBJ2-2

cdr3_nt: TGTGCCAGCAGCGTAGCCCTAGGAGGTGAGCAGTTCTTC
cdr3_aa: CASSVALGGEQFF
d_call: NA
clone_size: NA
v_call: TRBV9
j_call: TRBJ2-1

cdr3_nt: TGTGCCAGCAACCGACAGGGCCAAGAGACCCAGTACTTC
cdr3_aa: CASNRQGQETQYF
d_call: TRBD1
clone_size: NA
v_call: TRBV6-1
j_call: TRBJ2-5

cdr3_nt: TGTGCCAGCAGCGCACAGGGGGGAAACTATGGCTACACCTTC
cdr3_aa: CASSAQGGNYGYTF
d_call: TRBD1
clone_size: NA
v_call: TRBV13
j_call: TRBJ1-2

cdr3_nt: TGTGCCAGCAGCTTAGCCCGACAGGACCTTAGCAATCAGCCCCAGCATTTT
cdr3_aa: CASSLARQDLSNQPQHF
d_call: NA
clone_size: NA
v_call: TRBV7-8
j_call: TRBJ1-5

cdr3_nt: TGTGCCAGTGGGCTAGCGGGAGAGCGGTCCTACAATGAGCAGTTCTTC
cdr3_aa: CASGLAGERSYNEQFF
d_call: TRBD2
clone_size: once
v_call: TRBV19
j_call: TRBJ2-1

cdr3_nt: TGTGCCAGCAGCTCCCACGACCCGACCGGGGAGCTGTTTTTT
cdr3_aa: CASSSHDPTGELFF
d_call: NA
clone_size: NA
v_call: TRBV9
j_call: TRBJ2-2

cdr3_nt: TGCGCCAGCAGCCCGGGACAGCGAAACACTGAAGCTTTCTTT
cdr3_aa: CASSPGQRNTEAFF
d_call: TRBD1
clone_size: NA
v_call: TRBV5-1
j_call: TRBJ1-1

cdr3_nt: TGTGCCACCGCGGGACAGGGGGCCACCTCCCTCCCATACAATGAGCAGTTCTTC
cdr3_aa: CATAGQGATSLPYNEQFF
d_call: TRBD1
clone_size: NA
v_call: TRBV15
j_call: TRBJ2-1

cdr3_nt: TGTGCCAGCAGCTTCCAATGGAGCGGGGGGGCGGAAGATACGCAGTATTTT
cdr3_aa: CASSFQWSGGAEDTQYF
d_call: TRBD2
clone_size: NA
v_call: TRBV5-5
j_call: TRBJ2-3

cdr3_nt: TGTGCCAGCAGCTTAGTGTCCTACGAGCAGTACTTC
cdr3_aa: CASSLVSYEQYF
d_call: NA
clone_size: NA
v_call: TRBV11-1
j_call: TRBJ2-7

cdr3_nt: TGTGCCAGCAGCTGGAACGGTTTAGTATCAACAGATACGCAGTATTTT
cdr3_aa: CASSWNGLVSTDTQYF
d_call: NA
clone_size: NA
v_call: TRBV7-2
j_call: TRBJ2-3

cdr3_nt: TGTGCTAGTGGTCCCCCGTACGGGACAGGGTACCACGATCAGCCCCAGCATTTT
cdr3_aa: CASGPPYGTGYHDQPQHF
d_call: TRBD1
clone_size: NA
v_call: TRBV12-5
j_call: TRBJ1-5

cdr3_nt: TGTGCCAGCAGTTACTCTCCGGGCATGGGACAGCCCCAGCATTTT
cdr3_aa: CASSYSPGMGQPQHF
d_call: NA
clone_size: NA
v_call: TRBV6-5
j_call: TRBJ1-5

cdr3_nt: TGTGCCAGCAGCTTAGATGAGGGAGTATACGAGCAGTACTTC
cdr3_aa: CASSLDEGVYEQYF
d_call: NA
clone_size: NA
v_call: TRBV11-2
j_call: TRBJ2-7

cdr3_nt: TGTGCCAGCAGCTTAGAAATATGGATAACCTCCTACAATGAGCAGTTCTTC
cdr3_aa: CASSLEIWITSYNEQFF
d_call: NA
clone_size: NA
v_call: TRBV7-6
j_call: TRBJ2-1

cdr3_nt: TGTGCCAGCAGCCCGGGGACAGGCCGGTACGAGCAGTACTTC
cdr3_aa: CASSPGTGRYEQYF
d_call: TRBD1
clone_size: few
v_call: TRBV6-6
j_call: TRBJ2-7

cdr3_nt: TGTGCCAGCAGCGCATCGAATTCACCCCTCCACTTT
cdr3_aa: CASSASNSPLHF
d_call: NA
clone_size: NA
v_call: TRBV28
j_call: TRBJ1-6

cdr3_nt: TGTGCCATCAGTGCGACGGGGGGGCGCGAGCAGTACTTC
cdr3_aa: CAISATGGREQYF
d_call: TRBD2
clone_size: NA
v_call: TRBV10-3
j_call: TRBJ2-7

cdr3_nt: TGTGCCAGCACCACGGGCAGTCTGAACACTGAAGCTTTCTTT
cdr3_aa: CASTTGSLNTEAFF
d_call: NA
clone_size: once
v_call: TRBV6-6
j_call: TRBJ1-1

cdr3_nt: TGCGCCAGCAGCCAAGACCAAGCCGGGACAGGGTTGTACGAGCAGTACTTC
cdr3_aa: CASSQDQAGTGLYEQYF
d_call: TRBD1
clone_size: once
v_call: TRBV4-1
j_call: TRBJ2-7

cdr3_nt: TGCAGCGGGGACAGGGGTCTTTTGGGGAACACTGAAGCTTTCTTT
cdr3_aa: CSGDRGLLGNTEAFF
d_call: TRBD1
clone_size: NA
v_call: TRBV29-1
j_call: TRBJ1-1

cdr3_nt: TGTGCCAGTAGTCCAAGGCTCAGCAATCAGCCCCAGCATTTT
cdr3_aa: CASSPRLSNQPQHF
d_call: NA
clone_size: NA
v_call: TRBV19
j_call: TRBJ1-5

cdr3_nt: TGTGCCAGCAGCACAGGGGGCGCTTCTGGAAACACCATATATTTT
cdr3_aa: CASSTGGASGNTIYF
d_call: TRBD1
clone_size: NA
v_call: TRBV7-3
j_call: TRBJ1-3

cdr3_nt: TGTGCCAGCAGCTTACCTATACCCAATCAGCCCCAGCATTTT
cdr3_aa: CASSLPIPNQPQHF
d_call: NA
clone_size: NA
v_call: TRBV11-2
j_call: TRBJ1-5

cdr3_nt: TGTGCCACCAGCAGAGATCTGGGACAGGGCGAGCAGTACTTC
cdr3_aa: CATSRDLGQGEQYF
d_call: TRBD1
clone_size: NA
v_call: TRBV15
j_call: TRBJ2-7

cdr3_nt: TGTGCCAGCAGCTTCGGGCATACGCAGTATTTT
cdr3_aa: CASSFGHTQYF
d_call: NA
clone_size: few
v_call: TRBV7-3
j_call: TRBJ2-3

cdr3_nt: TGTGCCTGGAGTGGGACAGTACGAAATCAGCCCCAGCATTTT
cdr3_aa: CAWSGTVRNQPQHF
d_call: NA
clone_size: NA
v_call: TRBV30
j_call: TRBJ1-5

cdr3_nt: TGTGCCAGCAGCTTGGGTAGTTTCTACGAGCAGTACTTC
cdr3_aa: CASSLGSFYEQYF
d_call: NA
clone_size: NA
v_call: TRBV7-2
j_call: TRBJ2-7

cdr3_nt: TGTGCCAGCAGCTTATCCAGGGTAACTGAAGCTTTCTTT
cdr3_aa: CASSLSRVTEAFF
d_call: NA
clone_size: NA
v_call: TRBV5-8
j_call: TRBJ1-1

cdr3_nt: TGCGCCAGCAGCCAGTCCGGGACACCTCCCTACGAGCAGTACTTC
cdr3_aa: CASSQSGTPPYEQYF
d_call: NA
clone_size: once
v_call: TRBV4-1
j_call: TRBJ2-7

cdr3_nt: TGTGCCAGCAGCCAGGACTACCTTTTTACGGATACGCAGTATTTT
cdr3_aa: CASSQDYLFTDTQYF
d_call: NA
clone_size: few
v_call: TRBV27
j_call: TRBJ2-3

cdr3_nt: TGTGCCAGCAGCTTAGCTTCTGTAGCGGGAACAGATACGCAGTATTTT
cdr3_aa: CASSLASVAGTDTQYF
d_call: TRBD2
clone_size: NA
v_call: TRBV7-2
j_call: TRBJ2-3

cdr3_nt: TGTGCCAGAAGCATAGACAGGGGAGACGAAAAACTGTTTTTT
cdr3_aa: CARSIDRGDEKLFF
d_call: TRBD1
clone_size: NA
v_call: TRBV5-3
j_call: TRBJ1-4

cdr3_nt: TGTGCCAGCAGCTTGGGGTCTGGGGCCAACGTCCTGACTTTC
cdr3_aa: CASSLGSGANVLTF
d_call: NA
clone_size: NA
v_call: TRBV5-5
j_call: TRBJ2-6

cdr3_nt: TGTGCCACCATCCCGGGGAAAGGCGAAAAACTGTTTTTT
cdr3_aa: CATIPGKGEKLFF
d_call: NA
clone_size: few
v_call: TRBV6-4
j_call: TRBJ1-4

cdr3_nt: TGTGCCAGCAGCTTGGAAGGAGGTTACGGCACAGATACGCAGTATTTT
cdr3_aa: CASSLEGGYGTDTQYF
d_call: NA
clone_size: NA
v_call: TRBV7-6
j_call: TRBJ2-3

cdr3_nt: TGTGCCAGCAGCTTAGCCTCAGGGCGGGGTGAAAAACTGTTTTTT
cdr3_aa: CASSLASGRGEKLFF
d_call: NA
clone_size: NA
v_call: TRBV7-6
j_call: TRBJ1-4

cdr3_nt: TGTGCCAGCACCCCGGACAGCGCGAACACCGGGGAGCTGTTTTTT
cdr3_aa: CASTPDSANTGELFF
d_call: NA
clone_size: few
v_call: TRBV2
j_call: TRBJ2-2

cdr3_nt: TGTGCCAGCACCTCCCAGGGGGGAGGGTTCGATGAGCAGTTCTTC
cdr3_aa: CASTSQGGGFDEQFF
d_call: NA
clone_size: NA
v_call: TRBV28
j_call: TRBJ2-1

cdr3_nt: TGTGCCAGCTCACCACAGGGTCCATCCTCTGGGGCCAACGTCCTGACTTTC
cdr3_aa: CASSPQGPSSGANVLTF
d_call: NA
clone_size: NA
v_call: TRBV18
j_call: TRBJ2-6